The 9 T cell receptor beta chains below were found in one sample sequenced in a study of cytomegalovirus exposure and HLA in healthy donors. The PCR ran on 60 Vbeta and 13 Jbeta primers. TCRdb's copy holds only in-frame clones and misses some; the assay was immunoSEQ multiplex PCR. The sample consists of over 110,000 clones, around three quarters of them appearing once. The sample comprised PBMCs. The source is a woman between 40 and 50 years old in good health and CMV-seropositive.

J is TRBJ2-5 and V is TRBV6-5; 9 nucleotides match TRBD2. V lost 5 bases, J lost 7 bases, and 11 bases stayed unmatched. The CDR3 is made up of 15 amino acids. CDR1 is MNHEY and CDR2 is SVGAGI in the germline V gene. CDR3 DNA: TGTGCCAGCAGTAGACTGACTAGCGGCACAGGGACCCAGTACTTC. Encoded protein: CASSRLTSGTGTQYF.

V usage is TRBV5-1 and J usage is TRBJ2-1; D unresolved. The germline CDR1 and CDR2 sequences are SGHRS and YFSETQ. The CDR3 is 12 residues long. Trimming shortened V by 1 base and J by 5 bases, and 4 bases separated the two germline ends. The chain's CDR3 is CASSLQNNEQFF. In nucleotides, the CDR3 is TGCGCCAGCAGCTTGCAAAACAATGAGCAGTTCTTC.

This clone was counted a few times. Other DNA variants within this sample encode the same CDR3. The rearrangement joins TRBV7-9 to TRBJ1-1; D uncertain. V lost 1 base to trimming and J lost 2 bases, with 5 bases between them. The CDR3 totals 13 residues. The germline V gene encodes CDR1 SEHNR and CDR2 FQNEAQ (reference sequence). The CDR3 DNA reads TGTGCCAGCAGCTTAGACAGCAACACTGAAGCTTTCTTT. As protein: CASSLDSNTEAFF.

The chain has TRBV6-5 and TRBJ2-7, with TRBD1 matching 9 bases. V was clipped by 0 bases and J by 2 bases; unmatched bases: 5. Germline V gene data show CDR1 as MNHEY and CDR2 as SVGAGI. The CDR3 has 16 residues. The CDR3 sequence: CASSYSVGTGTYEQYF. The CDR3 bases are TGTGCCAGCAGTTACTCAGTGGGGACAGGGACCTACGAGCAGTACTTC.

The CDR3 DNA sequence: TGTGCCAGCAGCTTAGCGGTCTACAATGAGCAGTTCTTC. The encoded protein is CASSLAVYNEQFF. The chain has TRBV5-4 and TRBJ2-1, with D perhaps TRBD2 (5 bases). The length of the CDR3 is 13 residues. V dropped 2 bases and J dropped 3 bases, with 6 bases sitting between them. Germline V CDR1 and CDR2: SGHNT, YYREEE (reference sequence). The whole variable domain, remainder taken from reference TRBV5-4 and TRBJ2-1, is ETGVTQSPTHLIKTRGQQVTLRCSSQSGHNTVSWYQQALGQGPQFIFQYYREEENGRGNFPPRFSGLQFPNYSSELNVNALELDDSALYLCASSLAVYNEQFFGPGTRLTVL.

This clone was counted only a few times. V and J are TRBV7-9 and TRBJ1-3, with unresolved D. This CDR3 is 15 amino acids long. Trimming took 4 bases from V and 3 from J, leaving 13 bases between them. Germline CDR1 and CDR2: SEHNR and FQNEAQ (reference sequence). In DNA form, the CDR3 reads TGTGCCAGCAGCTCGAGGCCCGGGGTTGGAAACACCATATATTTT. Its translation is CASSSRPGVGNTIYF.

V and J are TRBV19 and TRBJ2-5; maybe TRBD2 (6 bases). Trimming took off 3 bases at V and 1 base at J, with 9 bases between the two ends. CDR3 length: 14 residues. The germline gives CDR1 LNHDA, CDR2 SQIVND (reference sequence). CDR3 region: CASSIGGTQETQYF. DNA of the CDR3: TGTGCCAGTAGTATTGGAGGGACCCAAGAGACCCAGTACTTC.

CDR3 nucleotide sequence: TGCGCCAGCAGCTTGGGCGGGACAGGGGGCAGGAATGAGCAGTTCTTC. Its translation: CASSLGGTGGRNEQFF. V usage is TRBV5-1 and J usage is TRBJ2-1, with TRBD1 matching over 12 bases. CDR3 length equals 16 residues. V was pared by 0 bases and J by 7 bases, with 5 bases of the junction left unmatched. The germline V gene has CDR1 SGHRS and CDR2 YFSETQ. The variable domain in full, with the rest retrieved from reference TRBV5-1 and TRBJ2-1, is KAGVTQTPRYLIKTRGQQVTLSCSPISGHRSVSWYQQTPGQGLQFLFEYFSETQRNKGNFPGRFSGRQFSNSRSEMNVSTLELGDSALYLCASSLGGTGGRNEQFFGPGTRLTVL.

This chain uses TRBV18 with TRBJ2-3, with 7 bases that match TRBD1. Germline-derived CDR1 and CDR2 are KGHSH and LQKENI. The CDR3 length is 14 residues. J was trimmed by 3 bases and V by 6 bases; bases with no gene match: 6. DNA for the CDR3: TGTGCCAGCTCTTTCGCGACAGGGACAGATACGCAGTATTTT. This sequence encodes CASSFATGTDTQYF.